A selection of T cell receptor beta chains follows, all from one sample in a study of blood T cell repertoires in COVID-19. Clones were sequenced by immunoSEQ multiplex PCR, and TCRdb holds only the in-frame ones, with some missing. The data contain approximately 190,000 clones, about 88% of them singletons. The sequencing sample was made of peripheral blood. These receptors were obtained from a woman in her thirties or forties who had recovered from COVID-19. Each CDR3 is given with its conserved first and last residue. A D gene is named only where the DNA matches it firmly. Clone sizes are given selectively: once, few, many, or a class where the clone is expanded.

CDR3 length: 14; V gene: TRBV18; D gene: -; J gene: TRBJ1-1; clone size: few; CDR3 protein: CASSPSTGDTEAFF; CDR3 DNA: TGTGCCAGCTCACCCTCGACGGGGGACACTGAAGCTTTCTTT
CDR3 length: 16; V gene: TRBV5-5; D gene: -; J gene: TRBJ2-2; clone size: -; CDR3 protein: CASSLARLPPTGELFF; CDR3 DNA: TGTGCCAGCAGCTTGGCGAGACTCCCACCCACCGGGGAGCTGTTTTTT
CDR3 length: 14; V gene: TRBV6-5; D gene: TRBD2; J gene: TRBJ2-1; clone size: once; CDR3 protein: CASRGLAGINEQFF; CDR3 DNA: TGTGCCAGCAGGGGACTAGCGGGGATCAATGAGCAGTTCTTC
CDR3 length: 14; V gene: TRBV20-1; D gene: -; J gene: TRBJ2-2; clone size: once; CDR3 protein: CSASVASNTGELFF; CDR3 DNA: TGCAGTGCTAGTGTGGCCAGTAACACCGGGGAGCTGTTTTTT
CDR3 length: 17; V gene: TRBV19; D gene: -; J gene: TRBJ1-1; clone size: -; CDR3 protein: CASSIQSLGTTNTEAFF; CDR3 DNA: TGTGCCAGTAGTATTCAATCGCTAGGGACTACGAACACTGAAGCTTTCTTT
CDR3 length: 15; V gene: TRBV7-2; D gene: -; J gene: TRBJ2-3; clone size: -; CDR3 protein: CASSSDYLSTDTQYF; CDR3 DNA: TGTGCCAGCAGCTCGGACTACCTAAGCACAGATACGCAGTATTTT
CDR3 length: 14; V gene: TRBV18; D gene: -; J gene: TRBJ2-3; clone size: -; CDR3 protein: CASSPRADQDTQYF; CDR3 DNA: TGTGCCAGCTCACCGAGGGCGGACCAAGATACGCAGTATTTT
CDR3 length: 16; V gene: TRBV7-8; D gene: -; J gene: TRBJ2-7; clone size: -; CDR3 protein: CASSPRLSEGLYEQYF; CDR3 DNA: TGTGCCAGCAGCCCCCGTCTCTCTGAGGGCCTTTACGAGCAGTACTTC
CDR3 length: 14; V gene: TRBV14; D gene: -; J gene: TRBJ2-7; clone size: -; CDR3 protein: CASSQVGGPYEQYF; CDR3 DNA: TGTGCCAGCAGCCAAGTAGGGGGACCCTACGAGCAGTACTTC
CDR3 length: 17; V gene: TRBV7-9; D gene: TRBD2; J gene: TRBJ2-2; clone size: once; CDR3 protein: CASSFFVKSGNRGELFF; CDR3 DNA: TGTGCCAGCAGCTTTTTTGTGAAGAGCGGGAATAGGGGGGAGCTGTTTTTT
CDR3 length: 13; V gene: TRBV6-4; D gene: -; J gene: TRBJ1-2; clone size: -; CDR3 protein: CASRQGSSYGYTF; CDR3 DNA: TGTGCCAGCAGGCAGGGTTCTAGCTATGGCTACACCTTC
CDR3 length: 16; V gene: TRBV6-6; D gene: TRBD2; J gene: TRBJ2-1; clone size: -; CDR3 protein: CASSYSITSGSDEQFF; CDR3 DNA: TGTGCCAGCAGTTACTCGATAACTAGCGGGAGCGATGAGCAGTTCTTC
CDR3 length: 16; V gene: TRBV5-1; D gene: TRBD2; J gene: TRBJ2-2; clone size: -; CDR3 protein: CASSRGLAENTGELFF; CDR3 DNA: TGCGCCAGCAGCCGGGGACTAGCGGAGAACACCGGGGAGCTGTTTTTT
CDR3 length: 14; V gene: TRBV11-2; D gene: -; J gene: TRBJ2-2; clone size: -; CDR3 protein: CASSLGPEAGELFF; CDR3 DNA: TGTGCCAGCAGCTTAGGCCCAGAAGCCGGGGAGCTGTTTTTT
CDR3 length: 13; V gene: TRBV9; D gene: -; J gene: TRBJ2-2; clone size: -; CDR3 protein: CASSVVRTGELFF; CDR3 DNA: TGTGCCAGCAGCGTAGTCCGCACCGGGGAGCTGTTTTTT
CDR3 length: 18; V gene: TRBV28; D gene: -; J gene: TRBJ2-2; clone size: -; CDR3 protein: CASSQIPQGYANTGELFF; CDR3 DNA: TGTGCCAGCAGCCAAATACCCCAGGGGTACGCGAACACCGGGGAGCTGTTTTTT
CDR3 length: 18; V gene: TRBV14; D gene: TRBD1; J gene: TRBJ1-3; clone size: -; CDR3 protein: CASSQDPRTGSFGNTIYF; CDR3 DNA: TGTGCCAGCAGCCAAGATCCTAGGACAGGGTCTTTTGGAAACACCATATATTTT
CDR3 length: 15; V gene: TRBV18; D gene: -; J gene: TRBJ1-2; clone size: once; CDR3 protein: CASSPRRDYNYGYTF; CDR3 DNA: TGTGCCAGCTCACCACGGAGGGACTATAACTATGGCTACACCTTC
CDR3 length: 14; V gene: TRBV10-1; D gene: -; J gene: TRBJ1-5; clone size: -; CDR3 protein: CASQRRGRNQPQHF; CDR3 DNA: TGCGCCAGCCAAAGGCGGGGGCGTAATCAGCCCCAGCATTTT
CDR3 length: 17; V gene: TRBV7-9; D gene: -; J gene: TRBJ2-6; clone size: -; CDR3 protein: CASSSTATVAGANVLTF; CDR3 DNA: TGTGCCAGCAGCTCGACAGCTACAGTGGCTGGGGCCAACGTCCTGACTTTC
CDR3 length: 15; V gene: TRBV3-1/TRBV3-2; D gene: -; J gene: TRBJ1-2; clone size: -; CDR3 protein: CASSQGAGNNYGYTF; CDR3 DNA: TGTGCCAGCAGCCAAGGGGCGGGGAACAACTATGGCTACACCTTC
CDR3 length: 15; V gene: TRBV9; D gene: TRBD1; J gene: TRBJ2-7; clone size: -; CDR3 protein: CASSLRQGGSYEQYF; CDR3 DNA: TGTGCCAGCAGCTTGAGACAGGGGGGCTCCTACGAGCAGTACTTC
CDR3 length: 16; V gene: TRBV27; D gene: -; J gene: TRBJ2-1; clone size: -; CDR3 protein: CASSFYPLVLAHEQFF; CDR3 DNA: TGTGCCAGCAGTTTTTACCCCCTTGTCCTGGCCCATGAGCAGTTCTTC
CDR3 length: 14; V gene: TRBV23-1; D gene: -; J gene: TRBJ1-1; clone size: -; CDR3 protein: CASSQSMGLCEAFF; CDR3 DNA: TGCGCCAGCAGTCAATCGATGGGACTGTGTGAAGCTTTCTTT
CDR3 length: 18; V gene: TRBV2; D gene: TRBD2; J gene: TRBJ2-5; clone size: -; CDR3 protein: CASSDGLAGVPNQETQYF; CDR3 DNA: TGTGCCAGCAGTGATGGACTAGCGGGAGTCCCTAACCAAGAGACCCAGTACTTC
CDR3 length: 15; V gene: TRBV28; D gene: -; J gene: TRBJ1-5; clone size: -; CDR3 protein: CASSLSGWGGQPQHF; CDR3 DNA: TGTGCCAGCAGCTTATCGGGATGGGGGGGTCAGCCCCAGCATTTT
CDR3 length: 14; V gene: TRBV30; D gene: TRBD2; J gene: TRBJ2-5; clone size: -; CDR3 protein: CAWRLAGGGETQYF; CDR3 DNA: TGTGCCTGGAGGCTAGCGGGAGGTGGAGAGACCCAGTACTTC
CDR3 length: 15; V gene: TRBV19; D gene: -; J gene: TRBJ1-5; clone size: -; CDR3 protein: CASSIVQGGNQPQHF; CDR3 DNA: TGTGCCAGTAGTATAGTACAGGGAGGCAATCAGCCCCAGCATTTT
CDR3 length: 14; V gene: TRBV5-5; D gene: -; J gene: TRBJ2-1; clone size: -; CDR3 protein: CASSLSPGGNEQFF; CDR3 DNA: TGTGCCAGCAGCTTGTCCCCCGGAGGCAATGAGCAGTTCTTC
CDR3 length: 16; V gene: TRBV6-6; D gene: TRBD2; J gene: TRBJ2-1; clone size: -; CDR3 protein: CASRSGPASGSDEQFF; CDR3 DNA: TGTGCCAGCAGGTCCGGTCCCGCTAGCGGGAGCGATGAGCAGTTCTTC
CDR3 length: 16; V gene: TRBV9; D gene: TRBD1; J gene: TRBJ2-1; clone size: -; CDR3 protein: CASSVSRDRGDNEQFF; CDR3 DNA: TGTGCCAGCAGCGTATCCCGGGACAGGGGGGATAATGAGCAGTTCTTC
CDR3 length: 16; V gene: TRBV15; D gene: TRBD1; J gene: TRBJ2-1; clone size: few; CDR3 protein: CATIQGAGASYNEQFF; CDR3 DNA: TGTGCCACTATACAGGGGGCGGGAGCTTCCTACAATGAGCAGTTCTTC
CDR3 length: 12; V gene: TRBV12-3/TRBV12-4; D gene: TRBD1; J gene: TRBJ1-2; clone size: -; CDR3 protein: CASRSETGGYTF; CDR3 DNA: TGTGCCAGCAGATCCGAGACAGGGGGCTACACCTTC
CDR3 length: 15; V gene: TRBV5-1; D gene: TRBD2; J gene: TRBJ2-1; clone size: -; CDR3 protein: CASSLLAGAGNEQFF; CDR3 DNA: TGCGCCAGCAGCTTACTCGCGGGAGCGGGAAATGAGCAGTTCTTC
CDR3 length: 14; V gene: TRBV5-1; D gene: -; J gene: TRBJ2-2; clone size: -; CDR3 protein: CASSTGHSTGELFF; CDR3 DNA: TGCGCCAGCAGCACGGGACACAGCACCGGGGAGCTGTTTTTT
CDR3 length: 17; V gene: TRBV28; D gene: TRBD1; J gene: TRBJ1-4; clone size: -; CDR3 protein: CASTLLNRGRRDEKLFF; CDR3 DNA: TGTGCCAGCACCCTACTGAACAGGGGGCGCAGGGATGAAAAACTGTTTTTT
CDR3 length: 15; V gene: TRBV28; D gene: -; J gene: TRBJ1-5; clone size: -; CDR3 protein: CASRVGSGRGQPQHF; CDR3 DNA: TGTGCCAGCCGCGTCGGGTCGGGTAGAGGTCAGCCCCAGCATTTT
CDR3 length: 11; V gene: TRBV6-5; D gene: -; J gene: TRBJ2-7; clone size: -; CDR3 protein: CASSYGGEQYF; CDR3 DNA: TGTGCCAGCAGTTACGGGGGGGAGCAGTACTTC
CDR3 length: 14; V gene: TRBV9; D gene: -; J gene: TRBJ2-3; clone size: once; CDR3 protein: CASSVGSSTDTQYF; CDR3 DNA: TGTGCCAGCAGCGTAGGTAGTAGCACAGATACGCAGTATTTT
CDR3 length: 12; V gene: TRBV6-5; D gene: -; J gene: TRBJ1-2; clone size: -; CDR3 protein: CASLGSRYGYTF; CDR3 DNA: TGTGCCAGCTTGGGCAGTCGCTATGGCTACACCTTC
CDR3 length: 18; V gene: TRBV28; D gene: TRBD1; J gene: TRBJ1-5; clone size: -; CDR3 protein: CASSSATGVTYSNQPQHF; CDR3 DNA: TGTGCCAGCAGTTCTGCGACAGGGGTAACGTATAGCAATCAGCCCCAGCATTTT
CDR3 length: 16; V gene: TRBV6-6; D gene: -; J gene: TRBJ2-2; clone size: -; CDR3 protein: CASSYGAGTNTGELFF; CDR3 DNA: TGTGCCAGCAGTTACGGGGCAGGAACGAACACCGGGGAGCTGTTTTTT
CDR3 length: 15; V gene: TRBV30; D gene: TRBD2; J gene: TRBJ2-2; clone size: once; CDR3 protein: CAWNIWGGSPGELFF; CDR3 DNA: TGTGCCTGGAATATATGGGGCGGGAGTCCCGGGGAGCTGTTTTTT
CDR3 length: 14; V gene: TRBV4-1; D gene: TRBD1; J gene: TRBJ1-2; clone size: -; CDR3 protein: CASSHEGANYGYTF; CDR3 DNA: TGCGCCAGCAGCCATGAGGGGGCGAACTATGGCTACACCTTC